This T cell receptor beta chain derives from a study of tumor-infiltrating lymphocytes in primary liver carcinoma. Study summary: Patients comprised men and women whose ages fell between 30 and 69 years. General study results and limits: Blood trailed tumors significantly in top-250-clone fraction (p = 0.039).

Per the germline V gene, CDR1 is MNHNS and CDR2 is SASEGT. The CDR3 has 11 residues. Deletions cut 0 bases from V and 12 bases from J, with 6 bases between. Germline DNA was extracted alongside blood RNA, which was obtained from unsorted whole blood. Collection of about 3.6 milliliters of peripheral blood took place before surgery. TCR beta cDNA was made from 500 ng total RNA with a constant-region primer. Library construction for TCR beta comprised three nested multiplex PCR rounds performed with slightly modified ARM-PCR. Running 9 to 10 cycles apiece, the first two PCR rounds relied on TRBV1-TRBV30 forward primers together with a C-beta reverse primer. TCRdb re-called the multiplex PCR reads with MiXCR, one entry per CDR3 protein. The data show about 310,000 distinct CDR3 sequences, less than 75% seen once. Comments on this clonotype: No antigen is known for it. Since a much larger clone is just one base distant, this may be a read error.

The clonotype originates from a man aged 35 to 55 with primary liver carcinoma and hepatitis B virus infection. The chain is built from TRBV6-1 and TRBJ1-5, with D unresolved. The sample was peripheral blood. The CDR3 region is CASSEAVVQHF. CDR3 coding DNA: TGTGCCAGCAGTGAAGCCGTGGTCCAGCATTTT.